The clone carrying this T cell receptor (beta chain) was counted a single time. Its antigen is currently unknown. This specimen belongs to a study of Ad26.COV2.S vaccination and SARS-CoV-2 variants. The V and J ends lost 0 bases and 8 bases, in that order; junction bases with no gene match: 9. This CDR3 comprises 16 residues. Germline V CDR1 and CDR2: LGHDT, YNNKEL (reference sequence). The protocol was immunoSEQ multiplex PCR, while the TCRdb copy is restricted to in-frame clones and leaves out a portion. The sample has under 300,000 clones, around 85% seen once; the top ten hold 2.9%. Treatment defined: 19 received Ad26.COV2.S at low or high dose, single or two shots; about 5 received placebo; per-sample allocation not given. Repertoires come from day 63 after the first vaccine or placebo injection. In Boston, an adult donor aged 18-55 years took part. Study results and limitations: Considerable breadth of spike-specific CD8+ and CD4+ T cell responses has reportedly been documented following vaccination. The TCR-based breadth and depth measures might underestimate overall T cell responses.

This chain links TRBV3-1 (or the pseudogene TRBV3-2) with TRBJ2-1; 8 positions match TRBD1. This clonotype originated in a person aged 18-60 years who received the Ad26.COV2.S COVID-19 vaccine or a placebo. The sequenced sample was peripheral blood, obtained in a trial of Ad26.COV2.S vaccine versus placebo. This CDR3 reads CASSQDRRGPIDEQFF. The DNA of the CDR3 is TGTGCCAGCAGCCAAGATCGCAGGGGGCCTATCGATGAGCAGTTCTTC.